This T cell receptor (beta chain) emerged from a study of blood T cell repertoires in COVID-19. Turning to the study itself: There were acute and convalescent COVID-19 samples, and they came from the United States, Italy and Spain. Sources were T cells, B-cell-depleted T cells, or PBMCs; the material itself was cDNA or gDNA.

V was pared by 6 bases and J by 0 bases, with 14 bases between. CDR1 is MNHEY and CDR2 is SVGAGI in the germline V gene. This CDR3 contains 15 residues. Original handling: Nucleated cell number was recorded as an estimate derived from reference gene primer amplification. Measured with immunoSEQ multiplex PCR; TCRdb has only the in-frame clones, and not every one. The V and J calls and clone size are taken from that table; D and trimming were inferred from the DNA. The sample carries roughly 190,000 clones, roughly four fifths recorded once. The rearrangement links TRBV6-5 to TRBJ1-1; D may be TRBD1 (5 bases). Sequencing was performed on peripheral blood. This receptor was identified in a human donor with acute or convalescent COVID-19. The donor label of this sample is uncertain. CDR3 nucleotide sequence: TGTGCCAGCAGGATCGGGGGAGGGGTGAACACTGAAGCTTTCTTT. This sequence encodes CASRIGGGVNTEAFF.